This is a list of T cell receptor beta chains from one sample in a study of blood T cell repertoires in COVID-19. Measured with immunoSEQ multiplex PCR; TCRdb has only the in-frame clones, and not every one. The data contain about 160,000 clones, 75% to 85% of them singletons. Source material: PBMCs or T cells enriched from blood (not recorded which). The receptors were sampled from a man in his forties who had recovered from COVID-19. CDR3s include the opening cysteine and the closing phenylalanine or tryptophan.

TRBV5-1	13	TRBJ2-3	CASSLGVVDTQYF
TRBV5-1	13	TRBJ1-1	CASRDRDNTEAFF
TRBV27	15	TRBJ1-2	CASKEGSIGVYGYTF
TRBV5-4	15	TRBJ2-3	CASILRTAGGPTQYF
TRBV7-2	14	TRBJ2-3	CASSFGLAGATDYF
TRBV21-1	15	TRBJ2-1	CASSPGKGAPNEQFF
TRBV11-2	15	TRBJ2-7	CASSPGGFLSYEQYF
TRBV7-2	15	TRBJ2-5	CASSLEGGARETQYF
TRBV6-1	16	TRBJ1-2	CASSEAKRTGGYGYTF
TRBV5-1	13	TRBJ1-1	CASSAGTGYEAFF
TRBV5-1	14	TRBJ2-7	CASSHTSGGEEQYF
TRBV7-6	13	TRBJ2-1	CASSLGLSNEQFF
TRBV12-3/TRBV12-4	11	TRBJ1-2	CASSFRERYTF
TRBV6-1	14	TRBJ1-1	CASSEGGRGTEAFF
TRBV6-5	15	TRBJ1-4	CASSYSRGPNEKLFF
TRBV18	17	TRBJ2-1	CASSPELRGGVYNEQFF
TRBV3-1/TRBV3-2	13	TRBJ2-1	CASSQGWSNEQFF
TRBV7-7	13	TRBJ1-1	CASSLTLNTEAFF
TRBV2	17	TRBJ1-6	CASRRIWRSSYNSPLHF
TRBV7-9	12	TRBJ2-3	CASSPFEDTQYF
TRBV3-1/TRBV3-2	11	TRBJ2-1	CGASSYNEQFF
TRBV3-1/TRBV3-2	17	TRBJ2-1	CASSPFGLAGGHNEQFF
TRBV5-1	14	TRBJ2-7	CASSLSQGSNEQYF
TRBV18	16	TRBJ2-1	CASSPTAAGGYNEQFF
TRBV27	11	TRBJ2-3	CASKYGDTQYF
TRBV12-5	14	TRBJ1-5	CASGKGIENQPQHF
TRBV2	14	TRBJ1-4	CASSARGSREKLFF
TRBV4-2	14	TRBJ1-3	CASSPRGHGNTIYF
TRBV4-2	16	TRBJ1-6	CASSLRDRGSNSPLHF
TRBV7-9	14	TRBJ2-5	CASSLDHSVETQYF
TRBV19	14	TRBJ2-5	CASSIWTGSETQYF
TRBV29-1	13	TRBJ2-5	CSVAGGAGETQYF
TRBV7-9	16	TRBJ1-1	CASSYWGTGGDTEAFF
TRBV5-1	16	TRBJ2-5	CASSLVSDRYLETQYF
TRBV3-1/TRBV3-2	15	TRBJ1-3	CASSLVPGQKNTIYF
TRBV4-1	16	TRBJ2-5	CASSQDRTSGTKTQYF
TRBV12-3/TRBV12-4	13	TRBJ1-5	CASSDRGGGPQHF
TRBV3-1/TRBV3-2	12	TRBJ2-2	CASSRGDGELFF
TRBV10-3	18	TRBJ1-2	CAISRNPPGQGKDYGYTF
TRBV15	15	TRBJ1-4	CATSTGQASNEKLFF
TRBV4-1	19	TRBJ2-3	CASSLQKAGAGPYTDTQYF
TRBV5-4	15	TRBJ2-2	CASSLGDRAHGELFF